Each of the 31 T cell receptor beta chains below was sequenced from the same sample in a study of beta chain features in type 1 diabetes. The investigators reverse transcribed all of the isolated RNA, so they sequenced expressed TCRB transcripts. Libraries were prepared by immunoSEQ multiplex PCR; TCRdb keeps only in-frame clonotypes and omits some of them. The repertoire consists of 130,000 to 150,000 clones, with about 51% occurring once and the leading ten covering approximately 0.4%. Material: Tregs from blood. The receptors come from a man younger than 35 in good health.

Here the CDR3 reads CASSNGGPIYNEQFF. The CDR3 DNA follows: TGTGCCAGCAGTAACGGGGGGCCTATCTACAATGAGCAGTTCTTC. The rearrangement links TRBV28 to TRBJ2-1; D perhaps matches TRBD2 (7 bases). With 5 bases removed from V and 3 bases from J, the gap between germline ends came to 14 bases. The germline V gene has CDR1 MDHEN and CDR2 SYDVKM. This CDR3 spans 15 amino acids.

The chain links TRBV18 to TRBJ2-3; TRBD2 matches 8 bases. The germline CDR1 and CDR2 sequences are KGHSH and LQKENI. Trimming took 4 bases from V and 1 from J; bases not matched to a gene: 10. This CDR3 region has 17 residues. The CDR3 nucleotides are TGTGCCAGCTCACTCAAAAGCCGCGGGGGGCGCACAGATACGCAGTATTTT. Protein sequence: CASSLKSRGGRTDTQYF.

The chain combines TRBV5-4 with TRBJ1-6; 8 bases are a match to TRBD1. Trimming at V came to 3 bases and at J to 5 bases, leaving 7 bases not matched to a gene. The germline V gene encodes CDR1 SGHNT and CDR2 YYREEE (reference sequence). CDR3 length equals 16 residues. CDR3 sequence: CASSSQDRANNSPLHF. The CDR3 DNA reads TGTGCCAGCAGCTCTCAGGACAGGGCGAATAATTCACCCCTCCACTTT. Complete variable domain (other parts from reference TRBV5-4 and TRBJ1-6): ETGVTQSPTHLIKTRGQQVTLRCSSQSGHNTVSWYQQALGQGPQFIFQYYREEENGRGNFPPRFSGLQFPNYSSELNVNALELDDSALYLCASSSQDRANNSPLHFGNGTRLTVT.

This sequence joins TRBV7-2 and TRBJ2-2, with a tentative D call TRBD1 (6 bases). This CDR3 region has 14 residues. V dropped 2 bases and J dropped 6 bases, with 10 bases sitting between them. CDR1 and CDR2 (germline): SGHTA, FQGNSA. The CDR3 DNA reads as TGTGCCAGCAGCTTATGGACAGACGCCGGGGAGCTGTTTTTT. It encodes CASSLWTDAGELFF.

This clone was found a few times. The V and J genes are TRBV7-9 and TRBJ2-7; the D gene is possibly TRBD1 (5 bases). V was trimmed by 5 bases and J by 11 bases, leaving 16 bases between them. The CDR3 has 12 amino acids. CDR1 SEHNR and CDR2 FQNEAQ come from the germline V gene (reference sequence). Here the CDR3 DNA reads TGTGCCAGCAGCCGAGCTCTTGGGGCAGAGTACTTC. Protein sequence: CASSRALGAEYF.

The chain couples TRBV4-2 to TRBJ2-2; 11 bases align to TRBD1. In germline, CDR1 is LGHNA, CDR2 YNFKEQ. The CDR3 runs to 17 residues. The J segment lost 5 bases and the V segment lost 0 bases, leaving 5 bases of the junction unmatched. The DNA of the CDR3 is TGTGCCAGCAGCCAAGAAATCGGGACAGGGGGTACCGGGGAGCTGTTTTTT. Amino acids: CASSQEIGTGGTGELFF.

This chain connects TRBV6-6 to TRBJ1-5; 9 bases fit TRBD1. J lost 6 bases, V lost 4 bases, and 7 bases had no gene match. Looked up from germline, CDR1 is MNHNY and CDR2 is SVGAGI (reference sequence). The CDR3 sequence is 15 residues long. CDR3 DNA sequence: TGTGCCAGCAGTTCGACAGGGGGGCTCGGTCAGCCCCAGCATTTT. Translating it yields CASSSTGGLGQPQHF.

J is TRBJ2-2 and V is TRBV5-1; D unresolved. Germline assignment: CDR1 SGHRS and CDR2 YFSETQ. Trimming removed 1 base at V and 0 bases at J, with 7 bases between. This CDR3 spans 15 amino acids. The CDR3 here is CASSLYVSNTGELFF. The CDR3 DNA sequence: TGCGCCAGCAGCTTGTATGTCTCGAACACCGGGGAGCTGTTTTTT.

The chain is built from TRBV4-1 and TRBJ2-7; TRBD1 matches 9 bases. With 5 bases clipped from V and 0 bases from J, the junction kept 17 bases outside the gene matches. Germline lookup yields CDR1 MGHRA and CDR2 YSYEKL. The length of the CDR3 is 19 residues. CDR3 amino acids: CASSSKPKQTGGFSYEQYF. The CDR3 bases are TGCGCCAGCAGCTCAAAACCGAAACAGACAGGGGGGTTCTCCTACGAGCAGTACTTC.

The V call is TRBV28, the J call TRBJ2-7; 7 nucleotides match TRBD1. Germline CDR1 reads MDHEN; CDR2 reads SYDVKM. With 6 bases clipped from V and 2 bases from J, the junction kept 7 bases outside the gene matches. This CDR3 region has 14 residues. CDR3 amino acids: CASRLDRWTYEQYF. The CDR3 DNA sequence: TGTGCCAGCAGGTTGGACAGGTGGACCTACGAGCAGTACTTC.

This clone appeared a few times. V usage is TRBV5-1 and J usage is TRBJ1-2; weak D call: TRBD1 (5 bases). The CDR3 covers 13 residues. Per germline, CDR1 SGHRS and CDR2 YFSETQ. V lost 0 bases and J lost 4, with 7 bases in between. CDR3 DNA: TGCGCCAGCAGCTTGGCAGACAGCTATGGCTACACCTTC. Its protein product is CASSLADSYGYTF.

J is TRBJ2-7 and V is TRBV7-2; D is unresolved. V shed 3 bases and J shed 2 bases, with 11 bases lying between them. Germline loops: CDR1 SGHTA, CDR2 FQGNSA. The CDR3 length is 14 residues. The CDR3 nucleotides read TGTGCCAGCAGCTTTGGCTTTAGCCCCTACGAGCAGTACTTC. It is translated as CASSFGFSPYEQYF.

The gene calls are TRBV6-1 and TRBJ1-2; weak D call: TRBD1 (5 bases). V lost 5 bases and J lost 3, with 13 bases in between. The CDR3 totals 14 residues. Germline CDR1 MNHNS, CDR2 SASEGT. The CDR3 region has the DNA TGTGCCAGCAGTATAACAGACAGACACTATGGCTACACCTTC. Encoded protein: CASSITDRHYGYTF.

CDR3 sequence reads: CASSLAPGQGFPEAFF. The CDR3 DNA reads TGTGCCAGCAGCTTAGCCCCCGGACAGGGGTTCCCTGAAGCTTTCTTT. The chain links TRBV7-9 to TRBJ1-1; 9 positions match TRBD1. From germline, CDR1 is SEHNR and CDR2 FQNEAQ (reference sequence). The CDR3 consists of 16 residues. The J segment lost 6 bases and the V segment lost 0 bases, leaving 8 bases of the junction unmatched.

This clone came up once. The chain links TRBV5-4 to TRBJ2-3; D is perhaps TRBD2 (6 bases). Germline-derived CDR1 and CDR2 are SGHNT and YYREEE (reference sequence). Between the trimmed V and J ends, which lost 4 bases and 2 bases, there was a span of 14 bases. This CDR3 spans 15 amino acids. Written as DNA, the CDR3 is TGTGCCAGCAGCCCGTCCGGGAGAAACACAGATACGCAGTATTTT. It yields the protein CASSPSGRNTDTQYF.

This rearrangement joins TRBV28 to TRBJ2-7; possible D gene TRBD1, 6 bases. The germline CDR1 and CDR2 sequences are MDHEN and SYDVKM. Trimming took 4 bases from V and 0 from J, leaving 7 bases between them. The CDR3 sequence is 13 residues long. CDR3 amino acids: CASSWGHSYEQYF. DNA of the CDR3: TGTGCCAGCAGTTGGGGACACTCCTACGAGCAGTACTTC.

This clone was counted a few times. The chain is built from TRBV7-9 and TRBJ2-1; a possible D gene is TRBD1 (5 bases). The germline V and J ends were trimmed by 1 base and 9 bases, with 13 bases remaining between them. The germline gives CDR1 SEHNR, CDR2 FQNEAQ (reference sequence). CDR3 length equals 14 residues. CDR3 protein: CASSLVFRGGEQFF. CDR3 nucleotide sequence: TGTGCCAGCAGCTTAGTATTTAGGGGCGGTGAGCAGTTCTTC.

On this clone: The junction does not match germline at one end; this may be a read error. CDR3 sequence: CASSLTGNPGWF. The CDR3 DNA reads TGCGCCAGCAGCTTGACCGGAAATCCAGGTTGGTTT. The chain has TRBV5-1 and TRBJ1-1; no definite D call. The CDR3 is made up of 12 amino acids. Germline-derived CDR1 and CDR2 are SGHRS and YFSETQ. The full variable domain, with the rest looked up from reference TRBV5-1 and TRBJ1-1, is KAGVTQTPRYLIKTRGQQVTLSCSPISGHRSVSWYQQTPGQGLQFLFEYFSETQRNKGNFPGRFSGRQFSNSRSEMNVSTLELGDSALYLCASSLTGNPGWFGQGTRLTVV.

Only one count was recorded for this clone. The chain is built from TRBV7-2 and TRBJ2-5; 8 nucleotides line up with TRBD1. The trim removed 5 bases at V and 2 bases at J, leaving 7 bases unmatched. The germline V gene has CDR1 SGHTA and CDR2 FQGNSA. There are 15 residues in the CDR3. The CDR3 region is CASSMSRGLQETQYF. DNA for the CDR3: TGTGCCAGCAGCATGAGCAGGGGGCTACAAGAGACCCAGTACTTC.

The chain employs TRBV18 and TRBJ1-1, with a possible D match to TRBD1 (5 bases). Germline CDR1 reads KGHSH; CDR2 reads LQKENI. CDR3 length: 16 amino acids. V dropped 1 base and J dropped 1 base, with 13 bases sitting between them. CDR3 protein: CASSPRSGLTNTEAFF. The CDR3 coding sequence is TGTGCCAGCTCACCACGTTCAGGGCTGACGAACACTGAAGCTTTCTTT.

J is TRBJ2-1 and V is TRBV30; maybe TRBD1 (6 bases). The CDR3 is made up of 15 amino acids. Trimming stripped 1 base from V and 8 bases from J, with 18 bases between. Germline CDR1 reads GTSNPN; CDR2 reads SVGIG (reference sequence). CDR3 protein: CAWSGGHRGVDEQFF. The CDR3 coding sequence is TGTGCCTGGAGTGGGGGACATAGGGGAGTTGATGAGCAGTTCTTC.

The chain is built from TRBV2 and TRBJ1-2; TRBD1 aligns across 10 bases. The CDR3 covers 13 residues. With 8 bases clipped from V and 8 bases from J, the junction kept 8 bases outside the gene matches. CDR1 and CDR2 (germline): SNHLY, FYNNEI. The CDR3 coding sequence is TGTGCCAGCGGAGGGGACAGGGGTGGCGGCTACACCTTC. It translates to CASGGDRGGGYTF. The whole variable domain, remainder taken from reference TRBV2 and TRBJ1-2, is EPEVTQTPSHQVTQMGQEVILRCVPISNHLYFYWYRQILGQKVEFLVSFYNNEISEKSEIFDDQFSVERPDGSNFTLKIRSTKLEDSAMYFCASGGDRGGGYTFGSGTRLTVV.

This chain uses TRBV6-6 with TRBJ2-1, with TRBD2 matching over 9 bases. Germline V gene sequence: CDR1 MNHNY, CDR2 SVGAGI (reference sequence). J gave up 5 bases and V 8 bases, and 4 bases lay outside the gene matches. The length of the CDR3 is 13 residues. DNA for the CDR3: TGTGCCAGCCTGACTAGCGGTGACAATGAGCAGTTCTTC. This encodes CASLTSGDNEQFF.

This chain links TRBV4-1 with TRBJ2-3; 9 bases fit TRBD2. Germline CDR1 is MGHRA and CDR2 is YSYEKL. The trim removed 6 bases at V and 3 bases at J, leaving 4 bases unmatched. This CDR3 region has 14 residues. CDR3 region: CASRRGLATDTQYF. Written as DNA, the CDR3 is TGCGCCAGCAGACGCGGACTAGCGACAGATACGCAGTATTTT.

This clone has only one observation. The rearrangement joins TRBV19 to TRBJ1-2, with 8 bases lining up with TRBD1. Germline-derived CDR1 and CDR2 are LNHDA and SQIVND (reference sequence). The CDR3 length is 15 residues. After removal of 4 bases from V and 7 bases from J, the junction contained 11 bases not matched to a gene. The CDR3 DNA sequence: TGTGCCAGTAGTACCGGCGACAGGGGATGGCGTGGCTACACCTTC. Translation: CASSTGDRGWRGYTF.

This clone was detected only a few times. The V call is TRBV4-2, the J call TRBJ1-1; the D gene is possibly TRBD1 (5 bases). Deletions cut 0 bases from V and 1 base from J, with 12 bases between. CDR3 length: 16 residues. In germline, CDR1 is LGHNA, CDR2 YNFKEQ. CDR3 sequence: CASSQESGLSNTEAFF. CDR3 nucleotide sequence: TGTGCCAGCAGCCAAGAATCGGGACTGTCGAACACTGAAGCTTTCTTT.

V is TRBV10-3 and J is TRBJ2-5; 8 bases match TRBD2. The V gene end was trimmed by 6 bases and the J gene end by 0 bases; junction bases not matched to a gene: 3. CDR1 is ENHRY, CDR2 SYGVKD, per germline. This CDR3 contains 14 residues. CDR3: CAIRRAGDQETQYF. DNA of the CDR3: TGTGCCATCAGGCGAGCGGGGGACCAAGAGACCCAGTACTTC.

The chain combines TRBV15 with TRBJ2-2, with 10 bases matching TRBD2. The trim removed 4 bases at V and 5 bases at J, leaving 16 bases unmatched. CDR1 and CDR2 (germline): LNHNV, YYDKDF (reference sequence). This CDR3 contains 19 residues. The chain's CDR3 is CATSTYTGGLAMGTGELFF. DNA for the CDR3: TGTGCCACCAGCACCTATACAGGGGGACTAGCGATGGGTACCGGGGAGCTGTTTTTT.

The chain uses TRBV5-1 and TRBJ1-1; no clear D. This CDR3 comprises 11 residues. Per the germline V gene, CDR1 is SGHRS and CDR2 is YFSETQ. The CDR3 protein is CASSGNTEAFF. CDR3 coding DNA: TGCGCTAGTTCGGGGAACACTGAAGCTTTCTTT.

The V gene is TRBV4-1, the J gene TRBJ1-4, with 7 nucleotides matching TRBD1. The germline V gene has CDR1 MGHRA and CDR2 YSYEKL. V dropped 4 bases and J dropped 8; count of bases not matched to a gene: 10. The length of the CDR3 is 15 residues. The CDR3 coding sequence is TGCGCCAGCAGCCCGAACGACAGGGTGGGCGAAAAACTGTTTTTT. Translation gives CASSPNDRVGEKLFF.

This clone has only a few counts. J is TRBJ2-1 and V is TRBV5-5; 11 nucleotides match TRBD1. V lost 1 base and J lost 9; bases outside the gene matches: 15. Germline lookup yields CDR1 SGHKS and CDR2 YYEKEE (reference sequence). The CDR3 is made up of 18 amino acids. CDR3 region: CASSLWGVSDRGQVEQFF. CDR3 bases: TGTGCCAGCAGCTTGTGGGGCGTGTCGGACAGGGGGCAGGTTGAGCAGTTCTTC.